Listed below are T cell receptor beta chains from one sample, sequenced in a study of shared clonotypes between healthy human individuals. The data were produced by immunoSEQ multiplex PCR, yet TCRdb's version contains in-frame clones alone and is incomplete. The sample includes 700,000 or so clones, more than 70% of them seen just once. What was sequenced was memory CD4+ T cells sorted from blood. These receptors were taken from a woman aged 25 to 39 in good health. CDR3s include the opening cysteine and the closing phenylalanine or tryptophan. The D gene is left open where the match is weak. Clone size is stated in some rows and not others, as once, few, many or a class when expanded.

V gene: TRBV18; clone size: .; D gene: .; J gene: TRBJ1-3; CDR3 protein: CASSPIAADSGNTIYF; CDR3 DNA: TGTGCCAGCTCACCAATCGCAGCCGACTCTGGAAACACCATATATTTT
V gene: TRBV6-5; clone size: .; D gene: TRBD1; J gene: TRBJ2-6; CDR3 protein: CASRSGGTGANVLTF; CDR3 DNA: TGTGCCAGCCGCTCAGGGGGAACCGGGGCCAACGTCCTGACTTTC
V gene: TRBV28; clone size: once; D gene: .; J gene: TRBJ2-7; CDR3 protein: CASSTQGTTPSYEQYF; CDR3 DNA: TGTGCCAGCAGCACCCAGGGGACAACCCCGTCCTACGAGCAGTACTTC
V gene: TRBV18; clone size: .; D gene: .; J gene: TRBJ1-2; CDR3 protein: CASSPPEAYGYTF; CDR3 DNA: TGTGCCAGCTCACCACCGGAGGCCTATGGCTACACCTTC
V gene: TRBV5-6; clone size: few; D gene: TRBD1; J gene: TRBJ2-2; CDR3 protein: CASSLDRGALSGELFF; CDR3 DNA: TGTGCCAGCAGCTTGGACAGGGGGGCGTTATCCGGGGAGCTGTTTTTT
V gene: TRBV27; clone size: once; D gene: .; J gene: TRBJ2-7; CDR3 protein: CASSLLWDRTYEQYF; CDR3 DNA: TGTGCCAGCAGTTTATTGTGGGACCGTACTTACGAGCAGTACTTC
V gene: TRBV27; clone size: .; D gene: TRBD2; J gene: TRBJ2-1; CDR3 protein: CASSKDSGRTYNEQFF; CDR3 DNA: TGTGCCAGCAGCAAGGATAGCGGGAGAACCTACAATGAGCAGTTCTTC
V gene: TRBV14; clone size: .; D gene: .; J gene: TRBJ2-5; CDR3 protein: CASSHSGTFKETQYF; CDR3 DNA: TGTGCCAGCAGCCATTCCGGGACTTTTAAAGAGACCCAGTACTTC
V gene: TRBV6-5; clone size: once; D gene: .; J gene: TRBJ1-3; CDR3 protein: CASSYGPSGNTIYF; CDR3 DNA: TGTGCCAGCAGTTATGGTCCCTCTGGAAACACCATATATTTT
V gene: TRBV19; clone size: .; D gene: TRBD1; J gene: TRBJ1-5; CDR3 protein: CASRVGGRGNQPQHF; CDR3 DNA: TGTGCCAGTAGAGTAGGGGGCCGTGGCAATCAGCCCCAGCATTTT
V gene: TRBV18; clone size: .; D gene: .; J gene: TRBJ2-7; CDR3 protein: CASSFESRSDEQYF; CDR3 DNA: TGTGCCAGCTCATTCGAAAGCCGGAGCGACGAGCAGTACTTC
V gene: TRBV15; clone size: .; D gene: TRBD1; J gene: TRBJ2-5; CDR3 protein: CATSSGQGGFYARETQYF; CDR3 DNA: TGTGCCACCAGCTCGGGACAGGGTGGCTTCTATGCCAGGGAGACCCAGTACTTC
V gene: TRBV9; clone size: .; D gene: TRBD2; J gene: TRBJ2-5; CDR3 protein: CASSVVGGAQYF; CDR3 DNA: TGTGCCAGCAGCGTAGTCGGGGGGGCCCAGTACTTC
V gene: TRBV6-6; clone size: .; D gene: TRBD1; J gene: TRBJ1-2; CDR3 protein: CASSFRDSLYGYTF; CDR3 DNA: TGTGCCAGCAGTTTCCGGGACAGTCTTTATGGCTACACCTTC
V gene: TRBV27; clone size: once; D gene: TRBD2; J gene: TRBJ2-7; CDR3 protein: CASSWGTSGRRSYEQYF; CDR3 DNA: TGTGCCAGCAGTTGGGGGACTAGCGGGAGAAGGTCCTACGAGCAGTACTTC
V gene: TRBV29-1; clone size: .; D gene: .; J gene: TRBJ2-7; CDR3 protein: CSVGLRGLSYEQYF; CDR3 DNA: TGCAGCGTTGGACTCAGGGGCCTGTCCTACGAGCAGTACTTC
V gene: TRBV19; clone size: once; D gene: .; J gene: TRBJ2-7; CDR3 protein: CASGGNPTYEQYF; CDR3 DNA: TGTGCCAGTGGTGGGAACCCAACCTACGAGCAGTACTTC
V gene: TRBV18; clone size: .; D gene: TRBD2; J gene: TRBJ2-7; CDR3 protein: CASSPPSGRQIEQYF; CDR3 DNA: TGTGCCAGCTCACCACCTAGCGGGAGGCAAATTGAGCAGTACTTC
V gene: TRBV2; clone size: .; D gene: .; J gene: TRBJ2-3; CDR3 protein: CASSSKYHTDTQYF; CDR3 DNA: TGTGCCAGCAGTTCTAAATATCACACAGATACGCAGTATTTT
V gene: TRBV18; clone size: .; D gene: .; J gene: TRBJ2-3; CDR3 protein: CASSPPAAGFGTDTQYF; CDR3 DNA: TGTGCCAGCTCACCACCGGCAGCAGGGTTTGGCACAGATACGCAGTATTTT
V gene: TRBV5-6; clone size: many; D gene: .; J gene: TRBJ2-1; CDR3 protein: CASSPGWVELVNEQFF; CDR3 DNA: TGTGCCAGCAGCCCGGGGTGGGTGGAGCTTGTCAATGAGCAGTTCTTC
V gene: TRBV5-1; clone size: .; D gene: .; J gene: TRBJ1-4; CDR3 protein: CASSLGRINEKLFF; CDR3 DNA: TGCGCCAGCAGCCTCGGACGGATTAATGAAAAACTGTTTTTT
V gene: TRBV5-1; clone size: few; D gene: .; J gene: TRBJ2-7; CDR3 protein: CASSLGDGGGYEQYF; CDR3 DNA: TGCGCCAGCAGCCTGGGGGATGGTGGGGGCTACGAGCAGTACTTC
V gene: TRBV11-2; clone size: .; D gene: TRBD2; J gene: TRBJ2-7; CDR3 protein: CASSRSQASGTYEQYF; CDR3 DNA: TGTGCCAGCAGCCGTAGCCAGGCTAGCGGGACCTACGAGCAGTACTTC
V gene: TRBV28; clone size: .; D gene: .; J gene: TRBJ2-2; CDR3 protein: CASSFRAAGELFF; CDR3 DNA: TGTGCCAGCAGTTTCCGGGCAGCCGGGGAGCTGTTTTTT
V gene: TRBV27; clone size: .; D gene: .; J gene: TRBJ2-7; CDR3 protein: CASRPPGPSNPYEQYF; CDR3 DNA: TGTGCCAGCAGACCACCGGGTCCTTCAAATCCCTACGAGCAGTACTTC
V gene: TRBV30; clone size: .; D gene: .; J gene: TRBJ1-3; CDR3 protein: CAWSLRGPGNTIYF; CDR3 DNA: TGTGCCTGGAGTCTGCGGGGGCCTGGAAACACCATATATTTT
V gene: TRBV6-6; clone size: few; D gene: TRBD2; J gene: TRBJ2-4; CDR3 protein: CASSGRGDSKNIQYF; CDR3 DNA: TGTGCCAGCAGCGGCCGGGGGGATTCCAAAAACATTCAGTACTTC
V gene: TRBV28; clone size: .; D gene: TRBD1; J gene: TRBJ1-2; CDR3 protein: CASRDRGANYGYTF; CDR3 DNA: TGTGCCAGTCGGGACAGGGGGGCTAACTATGGCTACACCTTC
V gene: TRBV7-9; clone size: .; D gene: .; J gene: TRBJ1-2; CDR3 protein: CASSSTRNYGYTF; CDR3 DNA: TGTGCCAGCAGCTCCACACGTAACTATGGCTACACCTTC
V gene: TRBV7-3; clone size: .; D gene: TRBD2; J gene: TRBJ2-7; CDR3 protein: CASSRGLAGDEQYF; CDR3 DNA: TGTGCCAGCAGCCGGGGACTAGCGGGAGACGAGCAGTACTTC
V gene: TRBV5-8; clone size: .; D gene: .; J gene: TRBJ2-7; CDR3 protein: CASSSKTGRGQYF; CDR3 DNA: TGTGCCAGCAGCTCCAAAACAGGGAGAGGGCAGTACTTC